This TCR beta chain was sequenced for a study of T-cell reconstitution after alpha-beta-depleted transplantation in children. This CDR3 has 14 residues. The J segment lost 6 bases and the V segment lost 5 bases, leaving 6 bases of the junction unmatched. This clonotype occurred a few times. Preparing the TCRbeta library involved the use of unique molecular identifiers. A single record per CDR3 protein comes from TCRdb applying MiXCR to the PCR reads. Of hundreds of thousands of distinct CDR3 sequences in the sample, approximately 16% were seen once. Sequenced here: PBMCs from the stem cell graft donor, sampled from the stem cell graft. The TCR comes from a human donor who donated a stem cell graft to a child with acute myeloid leukemia. The V gene is TRBV12-3 or TRBV12-4, the J gene TRBJ2-3, with 9 nucleotides matching TRBD1. The CDR3 DNA reads TGTGCCAGCAGTCGTCGACAGGGGGGGGATACGCAGTATTTT. It yields the protein CASSRRQGGDTQYF.